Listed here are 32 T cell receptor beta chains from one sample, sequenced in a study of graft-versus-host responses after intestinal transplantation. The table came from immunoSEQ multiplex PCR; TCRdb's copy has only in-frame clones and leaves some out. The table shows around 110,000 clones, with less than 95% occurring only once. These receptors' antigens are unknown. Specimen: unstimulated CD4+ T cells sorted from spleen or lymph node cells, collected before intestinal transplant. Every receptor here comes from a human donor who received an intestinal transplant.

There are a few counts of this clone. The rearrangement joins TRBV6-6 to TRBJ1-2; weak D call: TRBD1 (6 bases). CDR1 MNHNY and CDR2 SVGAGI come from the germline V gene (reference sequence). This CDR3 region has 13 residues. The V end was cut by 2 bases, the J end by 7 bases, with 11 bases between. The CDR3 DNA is TGTGCCAGCAGTTACGAGACAGGCAGTGGCTACACCTTC. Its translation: CASSYETGSGYTF.

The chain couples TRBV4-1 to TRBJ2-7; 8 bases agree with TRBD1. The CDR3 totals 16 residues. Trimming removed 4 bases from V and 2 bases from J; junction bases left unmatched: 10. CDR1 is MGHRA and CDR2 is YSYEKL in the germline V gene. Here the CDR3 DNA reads TGCGCCAGCAGCCCAGACAGGGGCCCTATCGCCTACGAGCAGTACTTC. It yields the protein CASSPDRGPIAYEQYF.

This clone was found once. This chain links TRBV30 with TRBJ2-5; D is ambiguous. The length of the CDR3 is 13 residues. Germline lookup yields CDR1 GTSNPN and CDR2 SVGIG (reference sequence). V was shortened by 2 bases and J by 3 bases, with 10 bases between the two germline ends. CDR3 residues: CAWSPAWEETQYF. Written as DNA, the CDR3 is TGTGCCTGGAGTCCAGCGTGGGAAGAGACCCAGTACTTC. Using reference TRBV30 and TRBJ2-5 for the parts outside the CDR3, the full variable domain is SQTIHQWPATLVQPVGSPLSLECTVEGTSNPNLYWYRQAAGRGLQLLFYSVGIGQISSEVPQNLSASRPQDRQFILSSKKLLLSDSGFYLCAWSPAWEETQYFGPGTRLLVL.

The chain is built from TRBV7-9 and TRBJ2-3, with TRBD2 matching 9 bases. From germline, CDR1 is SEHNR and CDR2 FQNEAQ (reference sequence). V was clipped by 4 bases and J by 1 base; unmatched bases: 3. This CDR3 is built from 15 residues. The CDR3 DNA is TGTGCCAGCAGCTATCTAGCGGGACGCACAGATACGCAGTATTTT. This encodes CASSYLAGRTDTQYF.

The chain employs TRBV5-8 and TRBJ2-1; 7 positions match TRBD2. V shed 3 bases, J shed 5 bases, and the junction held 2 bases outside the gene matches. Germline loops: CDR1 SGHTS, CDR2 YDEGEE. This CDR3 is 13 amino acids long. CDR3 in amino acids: CASSWGLHNEQFF. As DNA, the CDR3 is TGTGCCAGCAGCTGGGGACTACACAATGAGCAGTTCTTC.

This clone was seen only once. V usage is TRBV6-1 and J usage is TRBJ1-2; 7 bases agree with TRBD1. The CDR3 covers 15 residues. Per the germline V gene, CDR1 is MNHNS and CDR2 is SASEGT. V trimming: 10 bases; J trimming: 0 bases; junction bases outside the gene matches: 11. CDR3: CATKTGPLANYGYTF. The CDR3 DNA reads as TGTGCCACCAAGACAGGGCCCCTAGCTAACTATGGCTACACCTTC.

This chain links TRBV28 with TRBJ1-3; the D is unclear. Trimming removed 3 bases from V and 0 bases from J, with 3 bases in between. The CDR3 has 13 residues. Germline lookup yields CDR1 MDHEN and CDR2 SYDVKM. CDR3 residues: CASSFSSGNTIYF. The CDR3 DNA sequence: TGTGCCAGCAGTTTTAGCTCTGGAAACACCATATATTTT.

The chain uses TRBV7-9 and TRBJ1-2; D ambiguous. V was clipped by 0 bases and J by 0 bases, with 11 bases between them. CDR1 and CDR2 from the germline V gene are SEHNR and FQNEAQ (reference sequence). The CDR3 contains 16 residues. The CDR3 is CASSLAQTTANYGYTF. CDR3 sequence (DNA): TGTGCCAGCAGCTTAGCACAGACAACAGCTAACTATGGCTACACCTTC.

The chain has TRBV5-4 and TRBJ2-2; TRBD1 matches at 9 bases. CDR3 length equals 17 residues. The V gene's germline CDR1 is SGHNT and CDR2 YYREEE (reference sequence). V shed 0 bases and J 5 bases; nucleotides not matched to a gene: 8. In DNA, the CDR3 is TGTGCCAGCAGCTTGGGTCTGGACAGGGGTAAGACCGGGGAGCTGTTTTTT. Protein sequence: CASSLGLDRGKTGELFF.

For the CDR3, the DNA is TGTGCCAGCAGGAGGATTCTTTCGGGCTCCTACAATGAGCAGTTCTTC. Residues: CASRRILSGSYNEQFF. V and J are TRBV5-6 and TRBJ2-1; D gene unclear. CDR1 is SGHDT and CDR2 is YYEEEE in the germline V gene. V lost 5 bases and J lost 0, with 15 bases in between. The CDR3 runs to 16 residues.

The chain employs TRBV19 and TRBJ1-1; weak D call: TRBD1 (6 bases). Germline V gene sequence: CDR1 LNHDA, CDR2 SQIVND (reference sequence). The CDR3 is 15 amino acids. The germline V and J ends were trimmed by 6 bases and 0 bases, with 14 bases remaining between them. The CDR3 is CASSARGTMNTEAFF. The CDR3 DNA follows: TGTGCCAGTAGCGCGAGGGGGACCATGAACACTGAAGCTTTCTTT.

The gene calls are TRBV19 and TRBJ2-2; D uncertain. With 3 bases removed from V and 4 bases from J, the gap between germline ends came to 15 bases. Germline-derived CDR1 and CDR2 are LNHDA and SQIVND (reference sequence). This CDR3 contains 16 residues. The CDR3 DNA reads TGTGCCAGTAGTATCGGGTGGCTTAGAGGCACCGGGGAGCTGTTTTTT. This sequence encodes CASSIGWLRGTGELFF.

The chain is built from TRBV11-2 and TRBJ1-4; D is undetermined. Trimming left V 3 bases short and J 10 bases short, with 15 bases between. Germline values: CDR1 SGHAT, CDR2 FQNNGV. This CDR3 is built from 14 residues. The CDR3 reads CASSFQPDRGKLFF. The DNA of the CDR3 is TGTGCCAGCAGCTTTCAGCCAGACCGAGGAAAACTGTTTTTT. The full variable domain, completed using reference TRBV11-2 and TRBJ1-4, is EAGVAQSPRYKIIEKRQSVAFWCNPISGHATLYWYQQILGQGPKLLIQFQNNGVVDDSQLPKDRFSAERLKGVDSTLKIQPAKLEDSAVYLCASSFQPDRGKLFFGSGTQLSVL.

CDR3 amino acids: CASSVVSSYNEQFF. DNA for the CDR3: TGTGCCAGCTCGGTCGTAAGCTCCTACAATGAGCAGTTCTTC. V gene TRBV28 combines with J gene TRBJ2-1; D is unclear. Per germline, CDR1 MDHEN and CDR2 SYDVKM. The CDR3 is 14 residues long. Between the trimmed V and J ends, which lost 8 bases and 0 bases, there was a span of 11 bases.

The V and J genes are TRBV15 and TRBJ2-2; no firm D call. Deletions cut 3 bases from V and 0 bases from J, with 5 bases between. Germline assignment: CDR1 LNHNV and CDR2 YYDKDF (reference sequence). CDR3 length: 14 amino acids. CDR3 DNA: TGTGCCACCAGCAGCAATGCGAACACCGGGGAGCTGTTTTTT. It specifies CATSSNANTGELFF.

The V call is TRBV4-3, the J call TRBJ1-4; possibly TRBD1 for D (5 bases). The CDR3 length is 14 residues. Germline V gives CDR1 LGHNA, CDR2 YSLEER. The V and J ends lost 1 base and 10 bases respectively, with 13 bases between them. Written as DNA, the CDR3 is TGCGCCAGCAGCCAAGGACCCAGGGTAGGAAAACTGTTTTTT. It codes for CASSQGPRVGKLFF.

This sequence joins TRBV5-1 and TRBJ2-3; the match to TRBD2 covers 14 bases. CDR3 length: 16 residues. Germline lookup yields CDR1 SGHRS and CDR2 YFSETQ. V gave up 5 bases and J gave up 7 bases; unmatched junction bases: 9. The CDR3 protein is CASSEGGTSGSNTQYF. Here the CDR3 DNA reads TGCGCCAGCAGTGAGGGTGGGACTAGCGGGAGTAATACGCAGTATTTT.

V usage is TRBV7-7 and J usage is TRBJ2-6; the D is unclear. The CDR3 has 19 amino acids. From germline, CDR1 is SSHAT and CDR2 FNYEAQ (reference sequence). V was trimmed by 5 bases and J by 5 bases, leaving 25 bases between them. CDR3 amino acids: CASSRCIKCHKSRANVLTF. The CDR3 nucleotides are TGTGCCAGCAGCCGTTGTATTAAGTGCCACAAAAGTCGGGCCAACGTCCTGACTTTC.

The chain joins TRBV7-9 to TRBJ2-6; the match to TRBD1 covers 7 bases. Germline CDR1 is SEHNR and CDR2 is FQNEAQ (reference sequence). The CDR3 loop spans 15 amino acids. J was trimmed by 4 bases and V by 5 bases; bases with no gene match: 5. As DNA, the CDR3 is TGTGCCAGCAGCGTTGACAGGGTGGGGGCCAACGTCCTGACTTTC. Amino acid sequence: CASSVDRVGANVLTF.

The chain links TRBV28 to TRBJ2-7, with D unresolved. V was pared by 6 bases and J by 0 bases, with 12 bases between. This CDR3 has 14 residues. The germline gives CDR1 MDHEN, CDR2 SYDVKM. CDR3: CASRPYSHSYEQYF. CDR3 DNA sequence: TGTGCCAGCAGGCCATACAGTCACTCCTACGAGCAGTACTTC.

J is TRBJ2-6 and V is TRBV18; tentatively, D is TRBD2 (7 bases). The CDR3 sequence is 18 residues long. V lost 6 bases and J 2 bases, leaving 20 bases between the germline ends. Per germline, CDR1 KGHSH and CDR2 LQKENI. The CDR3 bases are TGTGCCAGCTCCTTCCGCCGGGGGGCGAATGCTGGGGCCAACGTCCTGACTTTC. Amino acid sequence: CASSFRRGANAGANVLTF. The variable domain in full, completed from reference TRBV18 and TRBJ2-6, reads NAGVMQNPRHLVRRRGQEARLRCSPMKGHSHVYWYRQLPEEGLKFMVYLQKENIIDESGMPKERFSAEFPKEGPSILRIQQVVRGDSAAYFCASSFRRGANAGANVLTFGAGSRLTVL.

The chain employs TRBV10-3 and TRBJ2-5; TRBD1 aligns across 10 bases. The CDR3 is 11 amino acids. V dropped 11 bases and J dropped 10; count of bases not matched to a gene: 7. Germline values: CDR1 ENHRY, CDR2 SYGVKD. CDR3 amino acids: CALPGQGDQYF. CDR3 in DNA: TGTGCCCTCCCCGGACAGGGGGACCAGTACTTC.

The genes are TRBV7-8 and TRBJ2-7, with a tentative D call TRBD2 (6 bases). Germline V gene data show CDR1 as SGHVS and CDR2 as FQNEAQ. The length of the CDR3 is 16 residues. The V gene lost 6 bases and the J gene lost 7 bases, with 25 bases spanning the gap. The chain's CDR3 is CASSSPGGPRGTEQYF. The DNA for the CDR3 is TGTGCCAGCAGTTCACCAGGAGGGCCACGGGGGACGGAGCAGTACTTC.

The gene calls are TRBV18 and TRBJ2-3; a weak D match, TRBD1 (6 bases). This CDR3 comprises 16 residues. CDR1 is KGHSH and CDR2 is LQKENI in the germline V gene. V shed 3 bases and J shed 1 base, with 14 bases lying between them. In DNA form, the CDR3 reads TGTGCCAGCTCACCCCTACAGGGAAGGGGCACAGATACGCAGTATTTT. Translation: CASSPLQGRGTDTQYF. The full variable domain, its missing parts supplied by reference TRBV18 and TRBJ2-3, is NAGVMQNPRHLVRRRGQEARLRCSPMKGHSHVYWYRQLPEEGLKFMVYLQKENIIDESGMPKERFSAEFPKEGPSILRIQQVVRGDSAAYFCASSPLQGRGTDTQYFGPGTRLTVL.

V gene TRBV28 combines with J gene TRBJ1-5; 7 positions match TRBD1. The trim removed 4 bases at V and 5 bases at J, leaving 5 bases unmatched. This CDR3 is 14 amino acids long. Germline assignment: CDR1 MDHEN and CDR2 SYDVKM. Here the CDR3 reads CASSSRTGHQPQHF. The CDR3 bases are TGTGCCAGCAGTTCCAGGACAGGTCATCAGCCCCAGCATTTT.

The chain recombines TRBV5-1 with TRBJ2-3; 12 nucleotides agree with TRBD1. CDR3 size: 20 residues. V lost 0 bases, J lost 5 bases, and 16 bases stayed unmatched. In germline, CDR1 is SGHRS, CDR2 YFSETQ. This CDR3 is CASSLAPGQGAPRDRDTQYF. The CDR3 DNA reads TGCGCCAGCAGCTTGGCCCCGGGACAGGGGGCGCCCCGGGATCGAGATACGCAGTATTTT.

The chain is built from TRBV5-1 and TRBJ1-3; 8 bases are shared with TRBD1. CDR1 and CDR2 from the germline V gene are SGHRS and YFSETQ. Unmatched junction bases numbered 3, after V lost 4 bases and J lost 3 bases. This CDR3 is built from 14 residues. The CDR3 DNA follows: TGCGCCAGCAGCGGGGGGACAGGTGGAAACACCATATATTTT. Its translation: CASSGGTGGNTIYF.

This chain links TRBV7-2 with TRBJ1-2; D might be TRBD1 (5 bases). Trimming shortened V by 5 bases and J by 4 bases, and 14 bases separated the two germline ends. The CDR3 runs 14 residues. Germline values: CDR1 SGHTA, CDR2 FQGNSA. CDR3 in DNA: TGTGCCAGCAGCCCCCCCGGGGGGGGCTATGGCTACACCTTC. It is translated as CASSPPGGGYGYTF.

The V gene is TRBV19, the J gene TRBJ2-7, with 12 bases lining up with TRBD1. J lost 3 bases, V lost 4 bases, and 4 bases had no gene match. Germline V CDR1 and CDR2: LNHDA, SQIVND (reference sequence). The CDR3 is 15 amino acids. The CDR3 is CASSSGDRGRYEQYF. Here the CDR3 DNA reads TGTGCCAGTAGTAGCGGGGACAGGGGGCGCTACGAGCAGTACTTC. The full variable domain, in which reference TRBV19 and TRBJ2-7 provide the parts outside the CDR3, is DGGITQSPKYLFRKEGQNVTLSCEQNLNHDAMYWYRQDPGQGLRLIYYSQIVNDFQKGDIAEGYSVSREKKESFPLTVTSAQKNPTAFYLCASSSGDRGRYEQYFGPGTRLTVT.

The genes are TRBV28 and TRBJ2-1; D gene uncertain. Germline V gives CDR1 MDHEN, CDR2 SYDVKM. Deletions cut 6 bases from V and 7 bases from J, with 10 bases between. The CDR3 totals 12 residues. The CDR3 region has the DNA TGTGCCAGCAGGCCTCGGTTAAATGAGCAGTTCTTC. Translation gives CASRPRLNEQFF. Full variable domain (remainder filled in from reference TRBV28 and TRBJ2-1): DVKVTQSSRYLVKRTGEKVFLECVQDMDHENMFWYRQDPGLGLRLIYFSYDVKMKEKGDIPEGYSVSREKKERFSLILESASTNQTSMYLCASRPRLNEQFFGPGTRLTVL.

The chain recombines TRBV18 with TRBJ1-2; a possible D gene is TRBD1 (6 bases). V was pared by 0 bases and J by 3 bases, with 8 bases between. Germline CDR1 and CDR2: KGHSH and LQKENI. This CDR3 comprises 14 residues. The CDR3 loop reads CASSPPAGDYGYTF. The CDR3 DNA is TGTGCCAGCTCACCACCTGCAGGGGACTATGGCTACACCTTC.

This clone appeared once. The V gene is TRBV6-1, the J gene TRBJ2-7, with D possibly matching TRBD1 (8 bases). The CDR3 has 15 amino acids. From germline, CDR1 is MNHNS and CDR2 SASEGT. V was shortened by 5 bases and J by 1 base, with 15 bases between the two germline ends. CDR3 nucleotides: TGTGCCAGCAGTAACAAACAGGGGGGGTCCTACGAGCAGTACTTC. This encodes CASSNKQGGSYEQYF.